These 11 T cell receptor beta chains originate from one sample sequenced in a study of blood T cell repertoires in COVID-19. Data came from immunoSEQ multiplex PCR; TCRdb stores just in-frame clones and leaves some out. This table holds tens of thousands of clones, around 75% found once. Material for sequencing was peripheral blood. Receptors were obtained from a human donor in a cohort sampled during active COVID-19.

For the CDR3, the DNA is TGTGCCAGCAGTCCACGGCGGGCGCGGGAGGGCCGGGCCTACGAGCAGTACTTC. Translated, it gives CASSPRRAREGRAYEQYF. The chain recombines TRBV27 with TRBJ2-7, with 9 positions matching TRBD2. Germline assignment: CDR1 MNHEY and CDR2 SMNVEV (reference sequence). Germline trimming cut 5 bases from V and 2 bases from J; bases unmatched to any gene: 16. The CDR3 has 18 amino acids.

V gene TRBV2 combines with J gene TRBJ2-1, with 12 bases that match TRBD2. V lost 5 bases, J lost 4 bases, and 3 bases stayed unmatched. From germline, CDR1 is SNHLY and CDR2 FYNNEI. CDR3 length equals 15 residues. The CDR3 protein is CASSRTSGTYNEQFF. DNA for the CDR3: TGTGCCAGCAGTAGGACTAGCGGGACTTACAATGAGCAGTTCTTC.

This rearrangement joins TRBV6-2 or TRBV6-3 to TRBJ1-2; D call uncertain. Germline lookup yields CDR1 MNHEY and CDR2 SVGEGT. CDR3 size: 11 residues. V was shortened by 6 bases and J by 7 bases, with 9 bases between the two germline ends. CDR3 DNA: TGTGCCAGCAGCCCCTCCCTTGGCTACACCTTC. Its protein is CASSPSLGYTF.

Here the CDR3 DNA reads TGTGCCAGCAGCCCTACACTTACCAGGTCCTACGAGCAGTACTTC. Amino acid sequence: CASSPTLTRSYEQYF. The chain carries TRBV5-4 and TRBJ2-7; D is uncertain. Trimming cost V 4 bases and J 1 base, with 15 bases left between them. The germline V gene has CDR1 SGHNT and CDR2 YYREEE (reference sequence). This CDR3 region has 15 residues.

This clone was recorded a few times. CDR3 amino acids: CASSQDGGWTEAFF. The CDR3 DNA sequence: TGTGCCAGCAGCCAAGACGGGGGTTGGACTGAAGCTTTCTTT. This chain uses TRBV3-1 (or the pseudogene TRBV3-2) with TRBJ1-1, with D maybe TRBD1 (5 bases). This CDR3 is built from 14 residues. Germline CDR1 and CDR2: LGHDT and YNNKEL (reference sequence). Trimming removed 0 bases at V and 5 bases at J, with 10 bases between.

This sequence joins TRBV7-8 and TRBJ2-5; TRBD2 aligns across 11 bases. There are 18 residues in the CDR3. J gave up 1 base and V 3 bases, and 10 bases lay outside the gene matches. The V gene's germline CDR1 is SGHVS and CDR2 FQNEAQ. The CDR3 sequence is CASSFRRLAGGLQETQYF. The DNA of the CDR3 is TGTGCCAGCAGCTTCCGTAGGCTAGCGGGGGGCCTCCAAGAGACCCAGTACTTC.

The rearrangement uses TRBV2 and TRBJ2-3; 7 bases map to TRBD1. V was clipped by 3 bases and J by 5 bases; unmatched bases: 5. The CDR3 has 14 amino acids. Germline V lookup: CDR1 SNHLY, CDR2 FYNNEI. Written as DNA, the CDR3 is TGTGCCAGCAGTGATAGGGGGCGCATAGATACGCAGTATTTT. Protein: CASSDRGRIDTQYF.

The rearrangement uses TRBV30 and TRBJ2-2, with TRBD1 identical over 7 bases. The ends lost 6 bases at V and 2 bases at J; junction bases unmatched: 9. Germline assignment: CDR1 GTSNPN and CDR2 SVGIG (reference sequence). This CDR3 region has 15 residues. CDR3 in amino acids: CACQVRDRNTGELFF. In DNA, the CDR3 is TGTGCCTGCCAAGTCCGGGACAGAAACACCGGGGAGCTGTTTTTT.

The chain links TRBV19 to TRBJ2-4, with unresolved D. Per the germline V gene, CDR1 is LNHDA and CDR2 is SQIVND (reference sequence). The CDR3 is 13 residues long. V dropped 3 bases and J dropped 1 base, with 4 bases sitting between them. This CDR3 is CASSIEAKNIQYF. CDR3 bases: TGTGCCAGTAGTATCGAGGCCAAAAACATTCAGTACTTC.

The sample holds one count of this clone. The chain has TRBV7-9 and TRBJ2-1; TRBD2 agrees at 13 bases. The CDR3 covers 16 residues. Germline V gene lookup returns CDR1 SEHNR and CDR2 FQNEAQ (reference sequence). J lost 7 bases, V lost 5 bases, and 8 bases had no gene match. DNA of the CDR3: TGTGCCAGCAGCCGCGGGACTAGCGGGGTTGGGAATGAGCAGTTCTTC. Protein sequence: CASSRGTSGVGNEQFF.

The CDR3 DNA follows: TGTGCCAGCAGTTTAACCGGGACACGAAACACTGAAGCTTTCTTT. Translating it yields CASSLTGTRNTEAFF. This chain joins TRBV2 and TRBJ1-1; perhaps TRBD1 as D (6 bases). CDR1 is SNHLY, CDR2 FYNNEI, per germline. The length of the CDR3 is 15 residues. V was cut by 5 bases and J by 2 bases, with 15 bases left in between.